This record looks at one T cell receptor (beta chain) sequence and its context. No cognate antigen has been identified for it. Nothing much larger sits one base from this clone, and base qualities are not available. The collaborating institutions used their own protocols to collect whole blood in K2EDTA tubes. For TCRbeta analysis, collaborator samples were shipped as frozen whole blood, as isolated PBMCs, or as DNA extracted from either sample type. The data were obtained in a study of blood T cell repertoires in COVID-19 (dated by TCRdb to between 2020 and 2021). In the study overall: Samples from collaborators originated in the United States, Italy and Spain and spanned both the acute and convalescent phases of COVID-19. Nearly every sample came with metadata listing a de-identified subject ID, COVID-19 status, age in years and sex. The repertoires were released in a freely available public database intended as a resource for research on the immune response to SARS-CoV-2. The prospective study material was composed of cDNA or gDNA derived from T cells, B-cell-depleted T cells, or PBMCs. Samples came from the ongoing ImmuneRACE study (first 160 participants) plus 1,254 subjects from 6 global collaborators. Deeply sampled blood TCRbeta repertoires from subjects exposed to, actively infected with, or recovered from COVID-19 were included in the dataset. HLA class I and class II types, where available, came from metadata supplied by the sample provider rather than from assay-based typing. Beyond this particular receptor, the publication reports: The quantity of clinical and demographic metadata differed by source and by participant and was supplied without curation.

TCRbeta CDR3 regions were amplified from genomic DNA using the immunoSEQ Assay, a bias-controlled multiplex PCR. Under the source paper's analysis protocol: Within the assay, amplification of reference gene primers was used to estimate how many nucleated cells each sample contained. To quantify the absolute abundance of each unique TCRbeta CDR3 rearrangement, sequence reads were collapsed and filtered. Productive Simpson clonality was computed per sample as the square root of Simpson's diversity index over productive rearrangements. Imported from immuneACCESS, the table was reduced by TCRdb to in-frame sequences with V and J called. These copies leave out some clones; in studies compared against another copy, an unresolved V gene accounts for under half, and the cause of the remainder is not known. V and J calls and clone size are those listed in that table; D and trimming were worked out from the DNA. A total of tens of thousands of clones appear in this sample, around four fifths of them only once. The ten largest clones add up to about 15% of the sample.

Trimming at the junction amounts to 0 bases on V and 4 bases on J, and the germline ends lie 13 bases apart. Inclusive of the bounding cysteine and phenylalanine, the CDR3 is 16 residues long. Only the CDR3 DNA is retained, 48 bases long and in frame from the first base. From a lookup of the germline V gene, CDR1 and CDR2 are SNHLY and FYNNEI. The TCR was taken from a human donor in a cohort sampled during active COVID-19. The source material was peripheral blood. Recombination joined TRBV2 with TRBJ1-3, and TRBD1 may be the D gene, going by 6 matching bases. The CDR3 protein is CASSEALPGAGNTIYF. At the DNA level, the sequence is TGTGCCAGCAGTGAAGCGCTTCCAGGGGCAGGAAACACCATATATTTT.